This T cell receptor beta chain was profiled in a study of shared clonotypes between healthy human individuals. Study findings and constraints: The genetic and exposure-history diversity represented was limited by few donors.

The repertoire was sequenced with immunoSEQ multiplex PCR; TCRdb's copy has only in-frame clones and lacks some. The sample holds 2 million to 3 million clones; around nine tenths are singletons and the top ten take over 0.12%. There are 14 residues in the CDR3. Germline V lookup: CDR1 MNHNS, CDR2 SASEGT. The junction had 9 bases not matched to a gene; V was cut back by 4 bases and J by 11 bases. A word on this clone: The target antigen is unknown.

Sequences were obtained from naive CD4+ T cells sorted from blood. This sample's subset: CD45RA+ positively selected. The receptor was derived from a man younger than 35 in good health. The rearrangement joins TRBV6-1 to TRBJ1-4; 8 nucleotides line up with TRBD1. In nucleotides, the CDR3 is TGTGCCAGCAGTGCTGCCGGACAGGGCGACAAACTGTTTTTT. Protein product: CASSAAGQGDKLFF.